This T cell receptor (beta chain) comes out of a study of OX40 agonist ivuxolimab in advanced cancers. The table came from immunoSEQ multiplex PCR; TCRdb's copy has only in-frame clones and leaves some out. The table has some 60,000 clones, around 85% seen once. The CDR3 extends over 15 amino acids. Germline CDR1 is MDHEN and CDR2 is SYDVKM. Trimming pared 3 bases from V and 4 bases from J, leaving 15 bases between. The TCR originated in an adult with an advanced solid tumor such as melanoma, head and neck, liver or kidney cancer. The sequences come from CD4+ or CD8+ T cells sorted from blood, collected in a trial of the OX40 agonist ivuxolimab. The rearrangement links TRBV28 to TRBJ1-1; D remains unclear. The CDR3 region is CASSLALKGLTEAFF. CDR3 sequence (DNA): TGTGCCAGCAGTTTGGCGTTGAAGGGCCTCACTGAAGCTTTCTTT.